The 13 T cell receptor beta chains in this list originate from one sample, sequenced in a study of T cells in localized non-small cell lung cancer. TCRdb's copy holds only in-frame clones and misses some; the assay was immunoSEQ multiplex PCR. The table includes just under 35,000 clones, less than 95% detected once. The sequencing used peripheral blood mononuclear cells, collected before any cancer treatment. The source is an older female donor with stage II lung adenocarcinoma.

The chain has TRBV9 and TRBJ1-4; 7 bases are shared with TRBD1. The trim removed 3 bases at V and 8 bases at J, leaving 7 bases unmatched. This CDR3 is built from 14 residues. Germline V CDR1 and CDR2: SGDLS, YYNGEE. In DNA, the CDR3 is TGTGCCAGCAGCGCCGACAGGGACGGAGAAAAACTGTTTTTT. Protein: CASSADRDGEKLFF.

DNA for the CDR3: TGTGCCAGCAGTTATGAGGAGCGTAGCAATCAGCCCCAGCATTTT. It codes for CASSYEERSNQPQHF. The rearrangement uses TRBV6-5 and TRBJ1-5; D gene uncertain. Germline V gives CDR1 MNHEY, CDR2 SVGAGI. Deletions cut 3 bases from V and 0 bases from J, with 9 bases between. This CDR3 is built from 15 residues.

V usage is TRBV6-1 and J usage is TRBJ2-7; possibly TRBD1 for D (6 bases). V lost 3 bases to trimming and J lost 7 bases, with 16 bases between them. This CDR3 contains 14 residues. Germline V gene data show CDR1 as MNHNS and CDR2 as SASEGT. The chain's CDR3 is CASSEGTRNLEQYF. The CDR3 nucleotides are TGTGCCAGCAGTGAGGGGACACGTAACTTAGAGCAGTACTTC.

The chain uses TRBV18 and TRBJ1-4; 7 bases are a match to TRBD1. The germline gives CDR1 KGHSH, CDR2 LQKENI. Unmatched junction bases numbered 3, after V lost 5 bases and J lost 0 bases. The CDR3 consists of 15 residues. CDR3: CASSSQGATNEKLFF. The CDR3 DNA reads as TGTGCCAGCTCATCCCAGGGGGCAACTAATGAAAAACTGTTTTTT.

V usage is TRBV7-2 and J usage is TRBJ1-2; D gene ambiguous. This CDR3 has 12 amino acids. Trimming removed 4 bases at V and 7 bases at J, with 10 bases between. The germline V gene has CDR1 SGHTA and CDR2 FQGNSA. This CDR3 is CASSSYTVGYTF. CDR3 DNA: TGTGCCAGCAGCTCGTACACGGTTGGCTACACCTTC. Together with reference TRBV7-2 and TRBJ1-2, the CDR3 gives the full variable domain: GAGVSQSPSNKVTEKGKDVELRCDPISGHTALYWYRQSLGQGLEFLIYFQGNSAPDKSGLPSDRFSAERTGGSVSTLTIQRTQQEDSAVYLCASSSYTVGYTFGSGTRLTVV.

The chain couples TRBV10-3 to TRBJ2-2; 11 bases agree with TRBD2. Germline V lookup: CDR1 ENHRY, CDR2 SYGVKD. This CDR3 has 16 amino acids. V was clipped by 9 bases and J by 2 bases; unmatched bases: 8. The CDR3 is CAIPLAGGTNTGELFF. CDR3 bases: TGTGCCATTCCTCTAGCGGGAGGAACAAACACCGGGGAGCTGTTTTTT.

DNA for the CDR3: TGTGCCAGCAGCTTAGTCACTGGAGGGGACTACCGCCCCTTCGAGCAGTACTTC. Amino acid sequence: CASSLVTGGDYRPFEQYF. This chain links TRBV7-9 with TRBJ2-7; 7 nucleotides align to TRBD2. Germline CDR1 reads SEHNR; CDR2 reads FQNEAQ (reference sequence). The length of the CDR3 is 18 residues. J lost 6 bases, V lost 1 base, and 18 bases had no gene match.

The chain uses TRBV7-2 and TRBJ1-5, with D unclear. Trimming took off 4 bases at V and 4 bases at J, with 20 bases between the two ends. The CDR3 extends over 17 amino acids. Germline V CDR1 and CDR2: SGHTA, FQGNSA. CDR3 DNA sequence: TGTGCCAGCAGCTCTTCGGGCCCTGGGAAAGGAAATCAGCCCCAGCATTTT. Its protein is CASSSSGPGKGNQPQHF.

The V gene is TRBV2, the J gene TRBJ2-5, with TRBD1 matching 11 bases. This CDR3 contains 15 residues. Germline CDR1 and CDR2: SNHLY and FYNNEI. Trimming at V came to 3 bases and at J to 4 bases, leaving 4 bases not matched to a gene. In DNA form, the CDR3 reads TGTGCCAGCAGTGAGAGCGGGACAGGGGGAGAGACCCAGTACTTC. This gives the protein CASSESGTGGETQYF.

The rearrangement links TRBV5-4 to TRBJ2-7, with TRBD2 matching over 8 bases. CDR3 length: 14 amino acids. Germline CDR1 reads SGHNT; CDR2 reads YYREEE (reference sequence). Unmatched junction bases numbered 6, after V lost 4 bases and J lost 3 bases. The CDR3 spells CASSPRGGDYEQYF. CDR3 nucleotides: TGTGCCAGCAGCCCCCGGGGGGGGGACTACGAGCAGTACTTC.

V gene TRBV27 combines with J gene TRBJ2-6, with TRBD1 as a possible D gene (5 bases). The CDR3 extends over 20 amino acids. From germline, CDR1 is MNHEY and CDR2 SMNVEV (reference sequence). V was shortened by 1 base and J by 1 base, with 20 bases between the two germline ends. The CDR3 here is CASSLWGQEGRPSGANVLTF. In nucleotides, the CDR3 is TGTGCCAGCAGTTTATGGGGCCAAGAAGGTAGACCTTCTGGGGCCAACGTCCTGACTTTC.

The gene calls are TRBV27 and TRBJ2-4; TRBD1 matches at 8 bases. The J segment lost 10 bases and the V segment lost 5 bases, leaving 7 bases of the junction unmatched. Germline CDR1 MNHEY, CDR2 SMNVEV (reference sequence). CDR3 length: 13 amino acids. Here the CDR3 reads CASSAGQGGIQYF. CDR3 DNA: TGTGCCAGCAGTGCCGGACAGGGCGGGATTCAGTACTTC.

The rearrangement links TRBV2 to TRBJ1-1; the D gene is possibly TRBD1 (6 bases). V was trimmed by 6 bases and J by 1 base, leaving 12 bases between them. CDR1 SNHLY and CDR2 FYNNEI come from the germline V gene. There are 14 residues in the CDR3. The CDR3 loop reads CASRRGHSNTEAFF. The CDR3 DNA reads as TGTGCCAGCAGGAGGGGACATTCGAACACTGAAGCTTTCTTT.